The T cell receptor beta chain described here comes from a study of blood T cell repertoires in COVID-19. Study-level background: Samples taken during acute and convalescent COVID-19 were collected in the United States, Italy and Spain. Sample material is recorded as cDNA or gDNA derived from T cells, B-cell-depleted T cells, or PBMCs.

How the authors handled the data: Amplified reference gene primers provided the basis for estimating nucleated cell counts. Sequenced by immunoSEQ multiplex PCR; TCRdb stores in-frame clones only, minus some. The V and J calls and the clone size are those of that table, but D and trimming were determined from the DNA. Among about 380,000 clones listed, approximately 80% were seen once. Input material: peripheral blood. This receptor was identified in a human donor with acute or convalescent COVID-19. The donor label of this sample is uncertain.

The CDR3 region is CASSPRWVGTSGRGGNEQFF. Written as DNA, the CDR3 is TGCGCCAGCAGCCCCAGGTGGGTCGGGACTAGCGGGAGAGGGGGTAATGAGCAGTTCTTC. The chain has TRBV4-1 and TRBJ2-1, with 14 bases identical to TRBD2. The length of the CDR3 is 20 residues. V shed 4 bases, J shed 7 bases, and the junction held 18 bases outside the gene matches. The germline V gene encodes CDR1 MGHRA and CDR2 YSYEKL.